This is a list of T cell receptor beta chains from one sample in a study of a mutant IDH1 vaccine in newly diagnosed glioma. No antigen is known for these receptors. TCRdb keeps only in-frame clones here, not all; method: immunoSEQ multiplex PCR. The sample lists roughly 39,000 clones; approximately 80% were seen once. The sequenced sample was PBMCs, obtained from a glioma patient whose treatment included an IDH1 peptide vaccine. The receptors were sampled from a man aged 40-55 years with glioma. Each CDR3 is given with its conserved first and last residue. The order of the fields is D gene, J gene, clone size, V gene, CDR3 DNA, CDR3 protein. D genes are given only for firm matches. Clone size is not always given. Where it is, it says once, few, many or a class for expanded clones.

NA TRBJ1-1 NA TRBV14 TGTGCCAGCAGCCAAGAGGCAGGCGGAGCGTGGGAAGCTTTCTTT CASSQEAGGAWEAFF
NA TRBJ2-5 NA TRBV13 TGTGCCAGCAGTCCCCCCCGGGGGGCCAGAGAGACCCAGTACTTC CASSPPRGARETQYF
NA TRBJ2-7 NA TRBV7-6 TGTGCCAGCAGCTTAGAGGGCAGGGCCTACGAGCAGTACTTC CASSLEGRAYEQYF
NA TRBJ1-1 NA TRBV5-1 TGCGCCAGCAGCTTTGTGGATCCGAACACTGAAGCTTTCTTT CASSFVDPNTEAFF
NA TRBJ2-2 NA TRBV7-9 TGTGCCAGCAGCCCCGATCGGAAGCGAGGTACCGGGGAGCTGTTTTTT CASSPDRKRGTGELFF
NA TRBJ1-1 few TRBV2 TGTGCCAGCAGTGAACAGGGCCGCACTGAAGCTTTCTTT CASSEQGRTEAFF
NA TRBJ1-1 NA TRBV1 TGCACCAGCAGCCAAGACAGGGTCTTGACATTGACCTTGAACACTGAAGCTTTCTTT CTSSQDRVLTLTLNTEAFF
NA TRBJ1-2 NA TRBV2 TGTGCCAGCATTACTCGGGGGAATGGCTACACCTTC CASITRGNGYTF
NA TRBJ1-1 few TRBV19 TGTGCCAGTAGTCCTGGGACGGCGAACACTGAAGCTTTCTTT CASSPGTANTEAFF
NA TRBJ2-2 NA TRBV30 TGTGCCTGGAGTGTTTCGAACACCGGGGAGCTGTTTTTT CAWSVSNTGELFF
TRBD2 TRBJ2-3 few TRBV4-1 TGCGCCAGCAGCTCCTTACTAGCGGGGGGGCGGGATACGCAGTATTTT CASSSLLAGGRDTQYF
NA TRBJ1-5 once TRBV19 TGTGCCAGTAGTATGGGGTGGAGGCGTGGGGGGAGAAATCAGCCCCAGCATTTT CASSMGWRRGGRNQPQHF
NA TRBJ1-1 once TRBV30 TGTGCCTGGAGCGATACCCCAGGGAACACTGAAGCTTTCTTT CAWSDTPGNTEAFF
NA TRBJ2-3 once TRBV19 TGTGCCAGTGGGGGGTGGGATACGCAGTATTTT CASGGWDTQYF
NA TRBJ1-1 few TRBV7-6 TGTGCCAGCAGATACCCGGGGGACACTGAAGCTTTCTTT CASRYPGDTEAFF
NA TRBJ1-2 NA TRBV10-3 TGTGCCATCAGTGAGTCGTTCCGGCAGGGGATCTATGGCTACACCTTC CAISESFRQGIYGYTF
NA TRBJ2-2 NA TRBV19 TGTGCCAGTAGTGAGTATGTGACGTGGGAGCTGTTTTTT CASSEYVTWELFF
NA TRBJ1-1 NA TRBV19 TGTGCCAGTTCCGACGGGGGGTTGAACACTGAAGCTTTCTTT CASSDGGLNTEAFF
NA TRBJ2-3 NA TRBV6-1 TGTGACCCAGAGGGGGGCAATACGCAGTATTTT CDPEGGNTQYF
NA TRBJ2-7 NA TRBV6-1 TGTGCCAGCAGCCCGGGCCTCTCCTACGAGCAGTACTTC CASSPGLSYEQYF
NA TRBJ2-1 NA TRBV7-6 TGTGCCAGCAGCTCCCTTAGCGGCGAGGAGAATGAGCAGTTCTTC CASSSLSGEENEQFF